Sequencing of this T cell receptor (beta chain) was carried out in a study of blood T cell repertoires in COVID-19 (TCRdb year 2020). Study-level background: The collaborator samples originated in the United States, Italy and Spain and spanned the acute and convalescent phases of COVID-19. The material from the prospective study consisted of cDNA or gDNA derived from T cells, B-cell-depleted T cells, or PBMCs. The dataset comprised deeply sampled blood TCRbeta repertoires from subjects exposed to, actively infected with, or recovered from COVID-19. The repertoires were made available in a free public database intended to serve as a resource for research on the immune response to SARS-CoV-2. The samples were drawn from the first 160 participants of the ongoing ImmuneRACE study and from over 950 subjects provided by 6 global collaborators. The sample metadata nearly always contained a de-identified subject ID, COVID-19 status, age in years and sex. HLA class I and class II types, where available, came from metadata supplied by the sample provider rather than from assay-based typing. The investigation overall reported the following: How much clinical and demographic metadata was included differed by source and by participant, and the metadata was provided uncurated.

TCRbeta CDR3 regions were amplified from genomic DNA by means of the immunoSEQ Assay, a bias-controlled multiplex PCR. The study's own analysis went as follows. The number of nucleated cells in each sample was estimated from the amplification of reference gene primers within the assay. To quantify the absolute abundance of each unique TCRbeta CDR3 rearrangement, sequence reads were collapsed and filtered. For each sample, productive Simpson clonality was calculated as the square root of Simpson's diversity index over productive rearrangements. The immuneACCESS repertoire file appears here via TCRdb, limited to in-frame rearrangements. These files lack a portion of the clones; in checked studies, under half of the deficit traces to unresolved V genes, and the cause of the others is not known. D and trimming come from the DNA, and the V and J calls and clone size come from that table. The sample yields around 150,000 clones; around 75% were counted once. Together, the top ten hold over 11% of the sample.

Concerning this clone itself: The antigen it recognizes is unknown. No clone much larger than this one lies a single base away; base qualities are absent.

From its cysteine to its phenylalanine, the CDR3 spans 19 amino acids. Of the read, only the CDR3 DNA is kept; its 57 bases are in frame from base 1. Trimmed from V: 1 base; trimmed from J: 3 bases; junction bases lacking a gene match: 10. CDR1 and CDR2 are read off the germline V gene (reference sequence) as SEHNR and FQNEAQ. The collaborating institutions used their own protocols to collect whole blood in K2EDTA tubes. For TCRbeta analysis, collaborator samples were shipped as frozen whole blood, as isolated PBMCs, or as DNA extracted from either sample type. Sequenced sample: peripheral blood. The chain is encoded by TRBV7-9 joined to TRBJ2-2; TRBD2 lines up with 11 middle nucleotides. This TCR was recovered from a woman at least 80 years old with acute or convalescent COVID-19. The encoded CDR3 is CASSLVASWTSGYTGELFF. The DNA sequence reads TGTGCCAGCAGCTTAGTGGCTTCGTGGACTAGCGGGTACACCGGGGAGCTGTTTTTT.